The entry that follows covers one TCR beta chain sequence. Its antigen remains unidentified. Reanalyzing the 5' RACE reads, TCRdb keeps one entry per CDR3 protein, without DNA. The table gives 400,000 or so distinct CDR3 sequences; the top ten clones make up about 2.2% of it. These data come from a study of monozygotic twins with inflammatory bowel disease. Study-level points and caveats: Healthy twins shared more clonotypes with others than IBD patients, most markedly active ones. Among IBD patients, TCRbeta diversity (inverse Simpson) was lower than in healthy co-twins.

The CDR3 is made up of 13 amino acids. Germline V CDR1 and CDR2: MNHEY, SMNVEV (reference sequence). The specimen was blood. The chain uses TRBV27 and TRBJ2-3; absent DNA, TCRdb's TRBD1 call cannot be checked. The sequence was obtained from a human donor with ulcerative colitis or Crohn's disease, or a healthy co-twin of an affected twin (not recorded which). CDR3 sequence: CASMGGFTDTQYF.